This T cell receptor beta chain originates from a study of cytomegalovirus exposure and HLA in healthy donors. V dropped 4 bases and J dropped 2 bases, with 10 bases sitting between them. Germline V gene lookup returns CDR1 SGHRS and CDR2 YFSETQ. This CDR3 spans 14 amino acids. The PCR contained 60 Vbeta and 13 Jbeta primers. Clones were sequenced by immunoSEQ multiplex PCR, and TCRdb holds only the in-frame ones, with some missing. The sample's table shows some 140,000 clones. This clonotype was obtained from a woman in her thirties or forties in good health and CMV-seronegative. The V gene is TRBV5-1, the J gene TRBJ1-5; no reliable D call. The sample was PBMCs. Here the CDR3 reads CASSRGYGNQPQHF. CDR3 nucleotides: TGCGCCAGCAGCAGAGGGTACGGCAATCAGCCCCAGCATTTT.